Below are 29 T cell receptor beta chains sequenced from a single sample in a study of T-cell memory formation after mild COVID-19. TCRdb called the 5' RACE reads again in MiXCR, with one record for every CDR3 protein. The sample gives over 350,000 distinct CDR3 sequences, 20% to 25% of which show up once; 8.8% is in the top ten. Sequenced: PBMCs or a T cell subset sorted from them (not recorded which). Source of these receptors: an adult woman who had mild COVID-19 (a few samples of this study predate the infection). Cell type and time point are not known.

V gene TRBV19 combines with J gene TRBJ1-2; 7 nucleotides align to TRBD1. The CDR3 consists of 15 residues. The germline CDR1 and CDR2 sequences are LNHDA and SQIVND (reference sequence). Trimming cost V 1 base and J 5 bases; bases outside gene matches: 7. The CDR3 protein is CASSIADRSIYGYTF. The CDR3 coding sequence is TGTGCCAGTAGTATAGCGGACAGGTCGATATATGGCTACACCTTC.

The chain couples TRBV7-6 to TRBJ2-2, with 8 bases identical to TRBD2. The trim removed 5 bases at V and 4 bases at J, leaving 9 bases unmatched. Per the germline V gene, CDR1 is SGHVS and CDR2 is FNYEAQ. The CDR3 has 16 residues. CDR3 amino acids: CASSLTLSGGTGELFF. The CDR3 nucleotides are TGTGCCAGCAGCCTGACCCTCAGCGGGGGCACCGGGGAGCTGTTTTTT.

The chain employs TRBV7-9 and TRBJ2-1, with a possible D match to TRBD1 (5 bases). V was shortened by 6 bases and J by 7 bases, with 10 bases between the two germline ends. Germline values: CDR1 SEHNR, CDR2 FQNEAQ (reference sequence). The CDR3 has 12 residues. The chain's CDR3 is CASSGASNEQFF. In nucleotides, the CDR3 is TGTGCCAGCAGTGGGGCCTCAAATGAGCAGTTCTTC.

This clonotype was found a few times. The J gene is TRBJ2-2, the V gene TRBV11-2, with 10 bases that match TRBD2. The CDR3 covers 15 residues. From germline, CDR1 is SGHAT and CDR2 FQNNGV. Losses at the gene ends were 5 bases for V and 7 bases for J; bases not matched to a gene: 7. CDR3 residues: CASSRSGGALGELFF. CDR3 nucleotide sequence: TGTGCCAGCAGCCGGAGCGGGGGGGCCCTCGGGGAGCTGTTTTTT.

This clonotype came up a few times. The rearrangement links TRBV5-1 to TRBJ1-1; D is unresolved. Germline CDR1 reads SGHRS; CDR2 reads YFSETQ. V shed 3 bases and J shed 3 bases, with 12 bases lying between them. This CDR3 comprises 14 residues. CDR3 protein: CASSSGLGDTEAFF. In DNA form, the CDR3 reads TGCGCCAGCAGCTCGGGTCTTGGGGACACTGAAGCTTTCTTT.

The rearrangement links TRBV14 to TRBJ2-7; TRBD2 might be the D (5 bases). Looked up from germline, CDR1 is SGHDN and CDR2 is FVKESK. Between the trimmed V and J ends, which lost 2 bases and 6 bases, there was a span of 17 bases. The CDR3 covers 15 residues. The CDR3 region is CASSQLSPGNCEQYF. The CDR3 nucleotides are TGTGCCAGCAGCCAACTCTCTCCGGGGAACTGCGAGCAGTACTTC.

This clonotype has more than one count but fewer than ten. This chain links TRBV23-1 with TRBJ2-7; D possibly corresponds to TRBD1 (7 bases). TRBV23-1 is recorded as an ORF, its role being uncertain. V was shortened by 1 base and J by 0 bases, with 22 bases between the two germline ends. There are 19 residues in the CDR3. The chain's CDR3 is CASSQCEERGDSLSYEQYF. DNA for the CDR3: TGCGCCAGCAGTCAATGCGAGGAAAGGGGGGACAGTCTCTCCTACGAGCAGTACTTC.

This chain connects TRBV20-1 to TRBJ2-3; unclear D gene. The CDR3 spans 13 residues. Germline V gives CDR1 DFQATT, CDR2 SNEGSKA (reference sequence). V lost 3 bases and J lost 0, with 7 bases in between. DNA for the CDR3: TGCAGTGCTAGTCTGGGGAGCACAGATACGCAGTATTTT. Its translation is CSASLGSTDTQYF.

This clonotype was seen a handful of times. The CDR3 loop is CASGSPTGRTYEQYF. The CDR3 DNA follows: TGTGCTAGTGGTTCCCCGACAGGGCGGACCTACGAGCAGTACTTC. The chain couples TRBV12-5 to TRBJ2-7; the match to TRBD1 covers 7 bases. Unmatched junction bases numbered 8, after V lost 4 bases and J lost 2 bases. The V gene's germline CDR1 is LGHNT and CDR2 FRNRAP. This CDR3 contains 15 residues.

The chain links TRBV9 to TRBJ2-1; 7 nucleotides align to TRBD2. The CDR3 totals 16 residues. The germline V gene encodes CDR1 SGDLS and CDR2 YYNGEE. V was clipped by 3 bases and J by 8 bases; unmatched bases: 14. In nucleotides, the CDR3 is TGTGCCAGCAGCGAATACGTAAGCGGACGGGGGGATGAGCAGTTCTTC. Translation: CASSEYVSGRGDEQFF.

The chain uses TRBV10-3 and TRBJ2-7; TRBD2 is a possible D gene (6 bases). Germline V lookup: CDR1 ENHRY, CDR2 SYGVKD. There are 14 residues in the CDR3. The ends were cut back, 3 bases at V and 2 bases at J, with 11 bases in the middle. The CDR3 spells CAISDPGGTYEQYF. The CDR3 nucleotides read TGTGCCATCAGTGACCCAGGAGGGACCTACGAGCAGTACTTC.

The rearrangement joins TRBV7-7 to TRBJ1-3; D is unresolved. CDR1 is SSHAT and CDR2 is FNYEAQ in the germline V gene (reference sequence). The V gene lost 5 bases and the J gene lost 0 bases, with 11 bases spanning the gap. The CDR3 is 15 residues long. The CDR3 DNA follows: TGTGCCAGCAGCGTAGGCCCTAGCTCTGGAAACACCATATATTTT. As protein: CASSVGPSSGNTIYF.

CDR3 sequence: CATSPSFSNYGYTF. The DNA of the CDR3 is TGTGCCACCAGCCCTTCCTTCTCCAACTATGGCTACACCTTC. This chain links TRBV24-1 with TRBJ1-2; D is undetermined. The germline V and J ends were trimmed by 7 bases and 2 bases, with 13 bases remaining between them. The germline gives CDR1 KGHDR, CDR2 SFDVKD. This CDR3 comprises 14 residues.

This clonotype was detected many times. The CDR3 is CASSQGKGYTEAFF. The CDR3 nucleotides read TGCGCCAGCAGCCAAGGGAAAGGATACACTGAAGCTTTCTTT. The rearrangement joins TRBV4-1 to TRBJ1-1; no reliable D call. V lost 1 base, J lost 3 bases, and 9 bases lay in between. This CDR3 spans 14 amino acids. CDR1 and CDR2 from the germline V gene are MGHRA and YSYEKL.

This clonotype was observed once. The rearrangement uses TRBV7-9 and TRBJ2-3, with 11 nucleotides matching TRBD2. Germline-derived CDR1 and CDR2 are SEHNR and FQNEAQ (reference sequence). Unmatched junction bases numbered 6, after V lost 1 base and J lost 6 bases. This CDR3 has 16 amino acids. The CDR3 loop is CASSLGLAGGSDTQYF. The CDR3 DNA sequence: TGTGCCAGCAGCTTAGGTCTAGCGGGGGGATCGGATACGCAGTATTTT.

This clonotype was picked up a small number of times. The gene calls are TRBV19 and TRBJ1-5; 7 bases fit TRBD1. Germline V gives CDR1 LNHDA, CDR2 SQIVND (reference sequence). V trimming: 10 bases; J trimming: 0 bases; junction bases outside the gene matches: 6. The CDR3 runs to 14 residues. The CDR3 DNA reads as TGTGCCACAGGACAGGAAGATAGCAATCAGCCCCAGCATTTT. Its translation: CATGQEDSNQPQHF. Together with reference TRBV19 and TRBJ1-5, the CDR3 gives the full variable domain: DGGITQSPKYLFRKEGQNVTLSCEQNLNHDAMYWYRQDPGQGLRLIYYSQIVNDFQKGDIAEGYSVSREKKESFPLTVTSAQKNPTAFYLCATGQEDSNQPQHFGDGTRLSIL.

The chain is built from TRBV7-9 and TRBJ2-7, with a tentative D call TRBD1 (6 bases). In germline, CDR1 is SEHNR, CDR2 FQNEAQ (reference sequence). V lost 5 bases, J lost 3 bases, and 14 bases lay in between. CDR3 length: 14 residues. The CDR3 DNA sequence: TGTGCCAGCAGCACACTCGGACAGAACTACGAGCAGTACTTC. Translating it yields CASSTLGQNYEQYF.

This clonotype was found a few times. V and J are TRBV6-1 and TRBJ2-2; possibly TRBD2 for D (6 bases). V shed 0 bases and J shed 5 bases, with 10 bases lying between them. In germline, CDR1 is MNHNS, CDR2 SASEGT. CDR3 length: 15 residues. CDR3 protein: CASSEAWGVTGELFF. CDR3 nucleotides: TGTGCCAGCAGTGAAGCTTGGGGGGTGACCGGGGAGCTGTTTTTT.

This clonotype appeared many times. The chain uses TRBV7-2 and TRBJ2-5; tentative D call: TRBD1 (5 bases). The CDR3 has 12 amino acids. Germline CDR1 reads SGHTA; CDR2 reads FQGNSA. Trimming took 5 bases from V and 9 from J, leaving 13 bases between them. CDR3 DNA: TGTGCCAGCAGCCCCGACTGGACATCCCAGTACTTC. This translates into CASSPDWTSQYF.

The V call is TRBV20-1, the J call TRBJ2-5, with D unclear. This CDR3 region has 12 residues. Germline V gene data show CDR1 as DFQATT and CDR2 as SNEGSKA (reference sequence). Trimming removed 4 bases from V and 5 bases from J, with 11 bases in between. CDR3 nucleotide sequence: TGCAGTGCTATTCCCGGGCTGGAGACCCAGTACTTC. It encodes CSAIPGLETQYF.

This clonotype was picked up a small number of times. This rearrangement joins TRBV11-2 to TRBJ2-3; 7 nucleotides line up with TRBD2. The CDR3 extends over 18 amino acids. The V gene's germline CDR1 is SGHAT and CDR2 FQNNGV. V lost 0 bases and J lost 0; bases outside the gene matches: 9. The CDR3 sequence: CASSLDGLGPLSTDTQYF. CDR3 coding DNA: TGTGCCAGCAGCTTAGATGGACTAGGGCCGTTAAGCACAGATACGCAGTATTTT.

The chain couples TRBV20-1 to TRBJ1-1; no definite D call. Germline-derived CDR1 and CDR2 are DFQATT and SNEGSKA (reference sequence). Trimming removed 0 bases from V and 7 bases from J, with 15 bases in between. CDR3 size: 14 residues. The DNA of the CDR3 is TGCAGTGCTAGAGATGAAGGGAGCAGCTTTGAAGCTTTCTTT. Translation gives CSARDEGSSFEAFF.

This clonotype occurred a few times. The rearrangement joins TRBV7-6 to TRBJ1-1, with 8 bases that match TRBD1. Losses at the gene ends were 5 bases for V and 3 bases for J; bases not matched to a gene: 8. The CDR3 has 15 residues. CDR1 is SGHVS and CDR2 is FNYEAQ in the germline V gene. The CDR3 here is CASSGTRGPDTEAFF. The CDR3 DNA is TGTGCCAGCAGCGGAACCAGGGGGCCTGACACTGAAGCTTTCTTT.

The table lists this clonotype with a few counts. The rearrangement uses TRBV12-3 or TRBV12-4 and TRBJ2-6, with 11 bases identical to TRBD1. This CDR3 is 19 amino acids long. Trimming took 5 bases from V and 1 from J; bases not matched to a gene: 10. CDR3 sequence (DNA): TGTGCCAGCAGTCTTCAGGGACAGGGGGGGATTTCTGGGGCCAACGTCCTGACTTTC. Translated, it gives CASSLQGQGGISGANVLTF.

The chain combines TRBV20-1 with TRBJ2-7; 10 bases agree with TRBD2. The length of the CDR3 is 16 residues. CDR1 and CDR2 from the germline V gene are DFQATT and SNEGSKA (reference sequence). Losses at the gene ends were 4 bases for V and 1 base for J; bases not matched to a gene: 10. The CDR3 nucleotides read TGCAGTGCTAATGGTGCTAGCGGGAGCGTTTCCTACGAGCAGTACTTC. Its translation is CSANGASGSVSYEQYF.

The V and J genes are TRBV2 and TRBJ2-5; 10 bases are a match to TRBD2. Germline V gives CDR1 SNHLY, CDR2 FYNNEI. CDR3 length equals 12 residues. V lost 9 bases and J lost 5; bases outside the gene matches: 3. The CDR3 nucleotides are TGTGCCAGTGGACTAGCGGTGGAGACCCAGTACTTC. The encoded protein is CASGLAVETQYF.

This clonotype has a handful of counts. V is TRBV5-1 and J is TRBJ2-7; 14 bases agree with TRBD2. This CDR3 is 19 amino acids long. CDR1 and CDR2 (germline): SGHRS, YFSETQ. With 5 bases clipped from V and 4 bases from J, the junction kept 17 bases outside the gene matches. The CDR3 bases are TGCGCCAGCAGTCTCCCCAACGGACGGACTAGCGGGAGGTTGTACGAGCAGTACTTC. This gives the protein CASSLPNGRTSGRLYEQYF.

J is TRBJ1-5 and V is TRBV20-1, with D maybe TRBD1 (5 bases). The CDR3 is 15 residues long. V was trimmed by 0 bases and J by 1 base, leaving 10 bases between them. CDR1 is DFQATT and CDR2 is SNEGSKA in the germline V gene (reference sequence). This CDR3 reads CSAREGGGSNQPQHF. CDR3 bases: TGCAGTGCTAGAGAGGGCGGGGGGAGCAATCAGCCCCAGCATTTT.

This clonotype was recorded many times. The V call is TRBV24-1, the J call TRBJ2-5, with D possibly TRBD2 on 7 matching bases. Germline V gives CDR1 KGHDR, CDR2 SFDVKD. CDR3 length equals 16 residues. The V end was cut by 9 bases, the J end by 3 bases, with 22 bases between. CDR3 amino acids: CATAWGGQGSKETQYF. CDR3 in DNA: TGTGCCACCGCCTGGGGGGGCCAGGGGTCCAAAGAGACCCAGTACTTC.